The T cell receptor beta chain under discussion was sequenced for a study of blood T cells in healthy people across ages. With a J-beta primer mix and a sample-barcoded 5' primer, a second PCR ran 7 to 11 cycles. TCRdb called the 5' RACE reads again in MiXCR, with one record for every CDR3 protein. This sample has fewer than 1,000,000 distinct CDR3 sequences, with around half found just once. The junction had 21 bases not matched to a gene; V was cut back by 6 bases and J by 11 bases. The CDR3 sequence is 19 residues long. From germline, CDR1 is MNHNS and CDR2 SASEGT. The chain is built from TRBV6-1 and TRBJ2-5, with 16 bases aligning to TRBD2. The specimen sequenced was blood. This TCR came from an elderly man in good health. CDR3 DNA: TGTGCCAGCAGCCCCCCCGGGACTAGCGGGAGGGGGACCTACAATGAGCAGTACTTC. Amino acid sequence: CASSPPGTSGRGTYNEQYF.